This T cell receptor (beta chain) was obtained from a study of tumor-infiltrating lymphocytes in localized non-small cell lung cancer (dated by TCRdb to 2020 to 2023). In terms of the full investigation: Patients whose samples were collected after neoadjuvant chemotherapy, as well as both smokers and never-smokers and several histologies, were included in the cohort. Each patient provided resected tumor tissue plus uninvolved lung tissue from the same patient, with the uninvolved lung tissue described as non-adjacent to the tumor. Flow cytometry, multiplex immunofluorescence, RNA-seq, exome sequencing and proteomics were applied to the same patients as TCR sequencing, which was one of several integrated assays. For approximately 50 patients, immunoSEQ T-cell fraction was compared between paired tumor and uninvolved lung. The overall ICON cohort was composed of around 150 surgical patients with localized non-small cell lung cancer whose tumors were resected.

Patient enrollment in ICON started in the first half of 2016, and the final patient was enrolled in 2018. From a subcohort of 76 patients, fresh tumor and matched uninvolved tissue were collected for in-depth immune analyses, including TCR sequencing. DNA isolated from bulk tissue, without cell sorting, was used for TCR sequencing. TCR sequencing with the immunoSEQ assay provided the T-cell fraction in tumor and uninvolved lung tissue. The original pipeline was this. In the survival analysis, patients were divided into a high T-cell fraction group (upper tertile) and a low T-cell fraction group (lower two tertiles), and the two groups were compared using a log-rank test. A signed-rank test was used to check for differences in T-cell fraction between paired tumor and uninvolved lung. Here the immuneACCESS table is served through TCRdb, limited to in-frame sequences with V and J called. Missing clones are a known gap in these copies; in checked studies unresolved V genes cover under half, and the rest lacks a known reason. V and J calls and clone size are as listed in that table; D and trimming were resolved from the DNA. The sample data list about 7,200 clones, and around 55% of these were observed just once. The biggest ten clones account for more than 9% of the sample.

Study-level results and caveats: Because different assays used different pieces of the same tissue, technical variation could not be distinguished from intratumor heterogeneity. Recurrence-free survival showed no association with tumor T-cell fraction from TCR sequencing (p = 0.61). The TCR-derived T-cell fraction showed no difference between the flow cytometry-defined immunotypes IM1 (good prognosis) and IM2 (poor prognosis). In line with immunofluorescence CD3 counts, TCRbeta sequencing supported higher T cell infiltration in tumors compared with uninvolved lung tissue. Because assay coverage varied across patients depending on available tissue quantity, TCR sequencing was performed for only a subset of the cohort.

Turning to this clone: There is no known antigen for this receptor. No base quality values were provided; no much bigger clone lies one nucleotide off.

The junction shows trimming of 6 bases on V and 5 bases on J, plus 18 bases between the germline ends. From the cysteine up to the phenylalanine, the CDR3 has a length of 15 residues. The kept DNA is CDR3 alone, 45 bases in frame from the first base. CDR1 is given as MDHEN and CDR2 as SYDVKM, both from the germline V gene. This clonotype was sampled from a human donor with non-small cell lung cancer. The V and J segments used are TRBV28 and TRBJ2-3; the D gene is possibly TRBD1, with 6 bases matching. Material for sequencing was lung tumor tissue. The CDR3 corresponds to CASRPGDGRKDTQYF. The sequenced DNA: TGTGCCAGCAGGCCAGGGGACGGTAGAAAAGATACGCAGTATTTT.